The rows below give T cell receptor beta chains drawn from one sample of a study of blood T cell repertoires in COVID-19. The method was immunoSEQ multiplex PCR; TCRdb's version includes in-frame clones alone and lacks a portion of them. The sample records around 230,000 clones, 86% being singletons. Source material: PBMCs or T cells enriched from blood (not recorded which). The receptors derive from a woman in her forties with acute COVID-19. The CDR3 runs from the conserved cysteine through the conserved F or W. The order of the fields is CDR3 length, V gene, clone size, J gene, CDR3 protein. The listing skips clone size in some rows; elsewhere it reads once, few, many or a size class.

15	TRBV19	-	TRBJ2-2	CASSIKRGLGGELFF
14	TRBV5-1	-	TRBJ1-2	CASSSGGTAYGYTF
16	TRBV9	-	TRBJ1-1	CASGAGYLGDGTEAFF
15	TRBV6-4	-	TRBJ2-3	CASSDSAGSTDTQYF
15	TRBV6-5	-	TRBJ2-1	CASSNLAGTFNEQFF
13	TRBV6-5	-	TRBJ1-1	CASSRKSGTEAFF
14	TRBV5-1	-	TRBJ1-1	CASSLYRGDTEAFF
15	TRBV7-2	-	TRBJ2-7	CASSSYGTGAYEQYF
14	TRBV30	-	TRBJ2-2	CAWRGQVSTGELFF
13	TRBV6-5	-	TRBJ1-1	CASSETGYSEAFF
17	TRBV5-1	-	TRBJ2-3	CASSLGIRAGALDTQYF
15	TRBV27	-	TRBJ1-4	CASSLSGRGNEKLFF
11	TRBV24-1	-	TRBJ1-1	CATSDGRRAFF
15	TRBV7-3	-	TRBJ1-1	CASSPSGQGGTEAFF
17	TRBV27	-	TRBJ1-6	CASTMSRAGYYNSPLHF
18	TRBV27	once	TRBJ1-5	CASSSRQNVGYSNQPQHF
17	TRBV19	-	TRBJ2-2	CASSIRTGGPNTGELFF
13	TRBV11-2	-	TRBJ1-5	CASSLDLSQPQHF
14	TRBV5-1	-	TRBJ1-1	CASSSPTVNTEAFF
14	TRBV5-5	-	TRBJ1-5	CASSSLQGHQPQHF
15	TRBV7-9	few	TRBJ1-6	CASSSQGQLNSPLHF
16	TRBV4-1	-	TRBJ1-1	CASSQALGSNGTEAFF
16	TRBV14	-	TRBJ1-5	CASSPLLRDSNQPQHF
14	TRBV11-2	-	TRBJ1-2	CASSLEGRSGGYTF
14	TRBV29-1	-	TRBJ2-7	CSVGSGGSSYEQYF
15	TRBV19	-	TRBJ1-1	CASSIGDSTGTEAFF
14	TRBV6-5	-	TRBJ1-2	CASSFAGGAEGYTF
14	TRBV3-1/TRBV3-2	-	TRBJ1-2	CASSQGGGRPGYTF
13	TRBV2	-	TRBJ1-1	CASSVEGNTEAFF
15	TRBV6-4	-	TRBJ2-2	CASSGSGANTGELFF
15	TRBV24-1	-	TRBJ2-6	CATSPGGIGANVLTF
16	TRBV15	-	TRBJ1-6	CATSSPARTYNSPLHF
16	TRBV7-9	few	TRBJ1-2	CASSSGGADGNYGYTF
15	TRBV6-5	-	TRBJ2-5	CASSSGTSGARTQYF
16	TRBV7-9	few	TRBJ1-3	CASSLKDRGLGNTIYF
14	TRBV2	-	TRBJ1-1	CASSGPGGLTEAFF
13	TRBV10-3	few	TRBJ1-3	CAISEATGTPGYF
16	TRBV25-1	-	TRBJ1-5	CASSESVPGGPQPQHF
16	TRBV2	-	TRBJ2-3	CASSEARLSGTDTQYF
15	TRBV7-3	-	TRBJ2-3	CASTEAGGAVDTQYF
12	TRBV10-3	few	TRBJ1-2	CAISETGGGYTF
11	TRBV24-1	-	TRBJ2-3	CATSVGGTQYF
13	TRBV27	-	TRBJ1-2	CASSPSSLYGYTF
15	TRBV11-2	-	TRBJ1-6	CASSSAGGYNSPLHF
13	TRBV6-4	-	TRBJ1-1	CASRSRENTEAFF
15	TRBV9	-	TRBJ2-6	CASSLGRRGANVLTF
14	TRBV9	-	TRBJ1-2	CASSVGEGFYGYTF
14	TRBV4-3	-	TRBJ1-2	CASSPGTSNYGYTF
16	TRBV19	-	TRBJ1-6	CASSDPGQGSVSPLHF
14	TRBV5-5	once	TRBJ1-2	CASSPGQGNYGYTF